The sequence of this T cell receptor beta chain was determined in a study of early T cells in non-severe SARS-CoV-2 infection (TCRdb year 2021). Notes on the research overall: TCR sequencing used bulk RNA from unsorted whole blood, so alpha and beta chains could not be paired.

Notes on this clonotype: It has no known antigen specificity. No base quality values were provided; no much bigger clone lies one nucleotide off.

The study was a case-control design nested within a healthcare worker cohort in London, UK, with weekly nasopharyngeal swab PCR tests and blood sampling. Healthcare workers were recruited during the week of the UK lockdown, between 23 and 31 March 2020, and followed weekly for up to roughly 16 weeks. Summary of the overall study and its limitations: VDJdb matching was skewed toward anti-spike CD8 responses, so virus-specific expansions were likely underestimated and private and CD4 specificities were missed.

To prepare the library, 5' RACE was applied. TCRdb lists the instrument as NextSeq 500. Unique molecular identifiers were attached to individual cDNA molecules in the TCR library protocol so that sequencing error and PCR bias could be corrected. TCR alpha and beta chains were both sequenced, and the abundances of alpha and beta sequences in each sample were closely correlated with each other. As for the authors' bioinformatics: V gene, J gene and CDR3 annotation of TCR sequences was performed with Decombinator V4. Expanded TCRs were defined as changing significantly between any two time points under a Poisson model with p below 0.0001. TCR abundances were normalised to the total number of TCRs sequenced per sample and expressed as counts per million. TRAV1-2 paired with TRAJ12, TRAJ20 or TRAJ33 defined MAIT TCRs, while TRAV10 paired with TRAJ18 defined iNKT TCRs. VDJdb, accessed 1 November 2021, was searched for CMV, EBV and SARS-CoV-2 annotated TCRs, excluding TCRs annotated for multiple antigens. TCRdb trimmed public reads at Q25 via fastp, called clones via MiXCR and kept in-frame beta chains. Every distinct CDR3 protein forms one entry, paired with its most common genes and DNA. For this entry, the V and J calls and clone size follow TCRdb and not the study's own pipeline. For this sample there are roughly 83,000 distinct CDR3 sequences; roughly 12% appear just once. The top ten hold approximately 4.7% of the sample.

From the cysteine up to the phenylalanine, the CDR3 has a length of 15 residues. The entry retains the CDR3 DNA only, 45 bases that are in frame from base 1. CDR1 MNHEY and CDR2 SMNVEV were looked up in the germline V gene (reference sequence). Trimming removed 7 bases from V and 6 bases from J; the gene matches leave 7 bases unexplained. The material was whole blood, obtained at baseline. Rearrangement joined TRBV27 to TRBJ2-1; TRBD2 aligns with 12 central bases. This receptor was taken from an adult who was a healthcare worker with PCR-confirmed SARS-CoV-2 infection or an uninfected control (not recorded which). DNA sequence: TGTGCCAGCACCCGAGGGACTAGCGGGTTCAATGAGCAGTTCTTC. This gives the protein CASTRGTSGFNEQFF.